Shown below are 27 T cell receptor beta chains from a single sample sequenced in a study of blood T cell repertoires in COVID-19. Clones were read by immunoSEQ multiplex PCR, and TCRdb kept only the in-frame ones, dropping some. Seen here are 140,000 or so clones, roughly 77% observed once, and the top ten hold less than 5%. The sample comprised peripheral blood. All receptors derive from a woman aged 70-85 years with COVID-19, enrolled during active disease.

The gene calls are TRBV15 and TRBJ1-1; D gene unclear. The CDR3 sequence is 15 residues long. CDR1 and CDR2 from the germline V gene are LNHNV and YYDKDF (reference sequence). The germline V and J ends were trimmed by 0 bases and 1 base, with 9 bases remaining between them. The chain's CDR3 is CATSRDGLRNTEAFF. The CDR3 nucleotides are TGTGCCACCAGCAGAGATGGGCTAAGGAACACTGAAGCTTTCTTT.

The genes are TRBV30 and TRBJ2-5; D may be TRBD2 (6 bases). V dropped 0 bases and J dropped 5 bases, with 13 bases sitting between them. CDR1 is GTSNPN, CDR2 SVGIG, per germline (reference sequence). The CDR3 runs to 14 residues. CDR3 sequence: CAWSVMGEVETQYF. The DNA for the CDR3 is TGTGCCTGGAGTGTAATGGGGGAGGTGGAGACCCAGTACTTC. The whole variable domain, filled in from reference TRBV30 and TRBJ2-5, reads SQTIHQWPATLVQPVGSPLSLECTVEGTSNPNLYWYRQAAGRGLQLLFYSVGIGQISSEVPQNLSASRPQDRQFILSSKKLLLSDSGFYLCAWSVMGEVETQYFGPGTRLLVL.

The chain combines TRBV5-1 with TRBJ2-7, with TRBD1 as a possible D gene (5 bases). Germline CDR1 is SGHRS and CDR2 is YFSETQ. The V end was cut by 4 bases, the J end by 2 bases, with 13 bases between. The CDR3 is 14 amino acids. As DNA, the CDR3 is TGCGCCAGCAGCCAAGACAGCAGTGCCTACGAGCAGTACTTC. Its protein is CASSQDSSAYEQYF. Complete variable domain (other parts from reference TRBV5-1 and TRBJ2-7): KAGVTQTPRYLIKTRGQQVTLSCSPISGHRSVSWYQQTPGQGLQFLFEYFSETQRNKGNFPGRFSGRQFSNSRSEMNVSTLELGDSALYLCASSQDSSAYEQYFGPGTRLTVT.

The DNA of the CDR3 is TGTGCCAGCAGCTCTGGAGGAGGCCGCAGCGATCTTGGCTACACCTTC. Amino acid sequence: CASSSGGGRSDLGYTF. The chain is built from TRBV7-2 and TRBJ1-2; D is unclear. Germline lookup yields CDR1 SGHTA and CDR2 FQGNSA. This CDR3 has 16 residues. V was shortened by 4 bases and J by 7 bases, with 22 bases between the two germline ends.

This clone was counted a single time. The V call is TRBV4-1, the J call TRBJ2-3, with 11 bases matching TRBD2. Trimming at V came to 2 bases and at J to 2 bases, leaving 6 bases not matched to a gene. Germline V lookup: CDR1 MGHRA, CDR2 YSYEKL. CDR3 length equals 17 residues. CDR3 loop: CASSQILAGGSTDTQYF. As DNA, the CDR3 is TGCGCCAGCAGCCAAATCCTAGCGGGGGGTTCCACAGATACGCAGTATTTT.

CDR3: CASKGGGHQPQHF. CDR3 coding DNA: TGTGCCAGCAAGGGGGGGGGACATCAGCCCCAGCATTTT. The chain couples TRBV6-5 to TRBJ1-5, with D possibly TRBD1 on 6 matching bases. The CDR3 is 13 residues long. Trimming cost V 7 bases and J 5 bases, with 12 bases left between them. Looked up from germline, CDR1 is MNHEY and CDR2 is SVGAGI.

A few counts support this clone. This rearrangement joins TRBV7-9 to TRBJ2-5, with D possibly TRBD2 on 5 matching bases. This CDR3 comprises 13 residues. The ends were cut back, 1 base at V and 5 bases at J, with 8 bases in the middle. Germline V lookup: CDR1 SEHNR, CDR2 FQNEAQ (reference sequence). The CDR3 DNA reads as TGTGCCAGCAGCTTAGGTTCGGGGGAGACCCAGTACTTC. Protein product: CASSLGSGETQYF.

There are many counts of this clone. The chain recombines TRBV10-3 with TRBJ1-1, with 8 bases lining up with TRBD1. This CDR3 is built from 15 residues. J lost 2 bases, V lost 3 bases, and 5 bases had no gene match. CDR1 is ENHRY, CDR2 SYGVKD, per germline. The CDR3 is CAISEQTGVNTEAFF. CDR3 DNA: TGTGCCATCAGTGAACAGACAGGGGTAAACACTGAAGCTTTCTTT.

The J gene is TRBJ1-6, the V gene TRBV27; the match to TRBD1 covers 7 bases. This CDR3 spans 17 amino acids. The V gene end was trimmed by 6 bases and the J gene end by 6 bases; junction bases not matched to a gene: 14. Germline V gene sequence: CDR1 MNHEY, CDR2 SMNVEV (reference sequence). The CDR3 region has the DNA TGTGCCAGCAGCCACGGACAGGCTGGGGGAAGTAATTCACCCCTCCACTTT. This codes for CASSHGQAGGSNSPLHF.

The chain joins TRBV6-5 to TRBJ1-1; D gene unclear. CDR3 size: 13 residues. Germline loops: CDR1 MNHEY, CDR2 SVGAGI. V dropped 4 bases and J dropped 4 bases, with 10 bases sitting between them. The CDR3 sequence is CASSFRGSTEAFF. DNA for the CDR3: TGTGCCAGCAGTTTCCGCGGGAGCACTGAAGCTTTCTTT.

The rearrangement uses TRBV7-2 and TRBJ2-3; TRBD2 aligns across 10 bases. Per the germline V gene, CDR1 is SGHTA and CDR2 is FQGNSA. The CDR3 runs to 14 residues. V was pared by 4 bases and J by 9 bases, with 7 bases of the junction left unmatched. This CDR3 is CASSSPASGGTQYF. Written as DNA, the CDR3 is TGTGCCAGCAGCTCCCCTGCTAGCGGGGGCACGCAGTATTTT.

This clone was counted a few times. This rearrangement joins TRBV7-9 to TRBJ1-1; perhaps TRBD1 as D (6 bases). The germline V and J ends were trimmed by 4 bases and 4 bases, with 13 bases remaining between them. The CDR3 is made up of 14 amino acids. In germline, CDR1 is SEHNR, CDR2 FQNEAQ (reference sequence). This CDR3 is CASSSVDRSTEAFF. The CDR3 coding sequence is TGTGCCAGCAGCTCAGTTGACAGGTCCACTGAAGCTTTCTTT.

The gene calls are TRBV21-1 and TRBJ2-7; the table names TRBD2, a call not compared with the DNA. TRBV21-1 is a pseudogene segment. The CDR3 sequence is 19 residues long. The DNA of the CDR3 is TGTGCCAGCAGCAAAGAGGCGGAAGATAACCTAGAATTCTCCTACGAGCAGTACTTC. Protein: CASSKEAEDNLEFSYEQYF.

In this sample, this clone turned up once. V is TRBV5-6 and J is TRBJ1-4, with TRBD1 matching 7 bases. The V gene's germline CDR1 is SGHDT and CDR2 YYEEEE. With 6 bases clipped from V and 3 bases from J, the junction kept 8 bases outside the gene matches. This CDR3 contains 15 residues. The CDR3 DNA follows: TGTGCCAGCAACCGAGGGGGCACCCCTAATGAAAAACTGTTTTTT. Encoded protein: CASNRGGTPNEKLFF. The variable domain in full, with the rest retrieved from reference TRBV5-6 and TRBJ1-4, is DAGVTQSPTHLIKTRGQQVTLRCSPKSGHDTVSWYQQALGQGPQFIFQYYEEEERQRGNFPDRFSGHQFPNYSSELNVNALLLGDSALYLCASNRGGTPNEKLFFGSGTQLSVL.

The chain has TRBV9 and TRBJ2-1; 10 nucleotides line up with TRBD2. J lost 7 bases, V lost 4 bases, and 5 bases had no gene match. CDR3 length equals 14 residues. CDR1 and CDR2 from the germline V gene are SGDLS and YYNGEE. The CDR3 DNA follows: TGTGCCAGCAGCCCGAGCGGGGGGGGAAATGAGCAGTTCTTC. Translating it yields CASSPSGGGNEQFF.

The chain carries TRBV6-2 or TRBV6-3 and TRBJ2-3; D is unresolved. This CDR3 contains 15 residues. Trimming left V 6 bases short and J 2 bases short, with 15 bases between. CDR1 and CDR2 (germline): MNHEY, SVGEGT. The CDR3 region has the DNA TGTGCCAGCAGCCCGTTGGGCGAGAACACAGATACGCAGTATTTT. Translating gives CASSPLGENTDTQYF.

J is TRBJ2-3 and V is TRBV5-5; 10 nucleotides line up with TRBD1. Germline CDR1 is SGHKS and CDR2 is YYEKEE (reference sequence). The CDR3 is 15 amino acids. V gave up 2 bases and J gave up 5 bases; unmatched junction bases: 5. The CDR3 nucleotides read TGTGCCAGCAGCTTTTTGGACAGGGGGTTAGATACGCAGTATTTT. It is translated as CASSFLDRGLDTQYF. Full variable domain (rest looked up from reference TRBV5-5 and TRBJ2-3): DAGVTQSPTHLIKTRGQQVTLRCSPISGHKSVSWYQQVLGQGPQFIFQYYEKEERGRGNFPDRFSARQFPNYSSELNVNALLLGDSALYLCASSFLDRGLDTQYFGPGTRLTVL.

This rearrangement joins TRBV7-2 to TRBJ2-7; possibly TRBD2 for D (5 bases). The V and J ends lost 2 bases and 3 bases respectively, with 14 bases between them. The CDR3 length is 15 residues. The germline V gene has CDR1 SGHTA and CDR2 FQGNSA. CDR3 loop: CASSLSGMGDYEQYF. In nucleotides, the CDR3 is TGTGCCAGCAGCTTATCGGGGATGGGCGACTACGAGCAGTACTTC. Full variable domain (remainder filled in from reference TRBV7-2 and TRBJ2-7): GAGVSQSPSNKVTEKGKDVELRCDPISGHTALYWYRQSLGQGLEFLIYFQGNSAPDKSGLPSDRFSAERTGGSVSTLTIQRTQQEDSAVYLCASSLSGMGDYEQYFGPGTRLTVT.

The V gene is TRBV9, the J gene TRBJ1-6, with D maybe TRBD1 (5 bases). Trimming took off 3 bases at V and 8 bases at J, with 15 bases between the two ends. CDR3 length: 15 residues. From germline, CDR1 is SGDLS and CDR2 YYNGEE. CDR3 sequence (DNA): TGTGCCAGCAGCGAGGGCCAGGGTAGGGATTCACCCCTCCACTTT. Its translation: CASSEGQGRDSPLHF.

The chain has TRBV5-1 and TRBJ1-4; 7 bases line up with TRBD1. Germline V gene data show CDR1 as SGHRS and CDR2 as YFSETQ. The CDR3 contains 16 residues. Trimming at V came to 3 bases and at J to 4 bases, leaving 9 bases not matched to a gene. The CDR3 bases are TGCGCCAGCAGCTCCCAAGGGGGGACAGTTAATGAAAAACTGTTTTTT. This encodes CASSSQGGTVNEKLFF.

Notes on this clone: Other DNA sequences in the sample encode the same CDR3. The V and J genes are TRBV20-1 and TRBJ2-7; the match to TRBD1 covers 8 bases. The CDR3 has 11 amino acids. V dropped 6 bases and J dropped 6; count of bases not matched to a gene: 4. Germline V lookup: CDR1 DFQATT, CDR2 SNEGSKA (reference sequence). The CDR3 region is CSAGQGPEQYF. For the CDR3, the DNA is TGCAGTGCCGGACAGGGACCCGAGCAGTACTTC.

This sequence joins TRBV30 and TRBJ2-7, with TRBD2 matching over 9 bases. The CDR3 contains 14 residues. Germline loops: CDR1 GTSNPN, CDR2 SVGIG (reference sequence). V was clipped by 5 bases and J by 3 bases; unmatched bases: 8. CDR3 loop: CAWDSSGAFYEQYF. CDR3 DNA: TGTGCCTGGGATTCTAGCGGGGCTTTCTACGAGCAGTACTTC.

The V and J genes are TRBV5-6 and TRBJ2-2; 12 bases agree with TRBD1. Looked up from germline, CDR1 is SGHDT and CDR2 is YYEEEE. The V segment lost 6 bases and the J segment 3 bases; nucleotides outside the gene matches: 9. This CDR3 comprises 17 residues. The CDR3 DNA is TGTGCCAGCACCCTCCCGGGACAGGGGGCCGACACCGGGGAGCTGTTTTTT. Protein sequence: CASTLPGQGADTGELFF. The whole variable domain, remainder taken from reference TRBV5-6 and TRBJ2-2, is DAGVTQSPTHLIKTRGQQVTLRCSPKSGHDTVSWYQQALGQGPQFIFQYYEEEERQRGNFPDRFSGHQFPNYSSELNVNALLLGDSALYLCASTLPGQGADTGELFFGEGSRLTVL.

CDR3 amino acids: CASSRGLAGGTDTQYF. CDR3 DNA sequence: TGTGCCAGCAGCCGCGGACTAGCGGGGGGCACAGATACGCAGTATTTT. The chain recombines TRBV7-6 with TRBJ2-3; 13 nucleotides match TRBD2. The germline V gene encodes CDR1 SGHVS and CDR2 FNYEAQ. The CDR3 covers 16 residues. With 5 bases clipped from V and 1 base from J, the junction kept 3 bases outside the gene matches.

The chain combines TRBV18 with TRBJ2-4; perhaps TRBD1 as D (6 bases). Deletions cut 3 bases from V and 6 bases from J, with 15 bases between. The CDR3 contains 15 residues. Germline loops: CDR1 KGHSH, CDR2 LQKENI. The CDR3 sequence is CASSPQAQGANIQYF. In DNA form, the CDR3 reads TGTGCCAGCTCACCCCAGGCACAGGGCGCAAACATTCAGTACTTC.

V is TRBV6-5 and J is TRBJ1-2; TRBD1 aligns across 9 bases. Germline V gene lookup returns CDR1 MNHEY and CDR2 SVGAGI. The CDR3 is 14 amino acids. The trim removed 2 bases at V and 4 bases at J, leaving 2 bases unmatched. The CDR3 sequence is CASSYGQGTYGYTF. The CDR3 nucleotides are TGTGCCAGCAGTTACGGACAGGGGACCTATGGCTACACCTTC.

The chain links TRBV30 to TRBJ1-4; weak D call: TRBD1 (5 bases). Trimming left V 2 bases short and J 0 bases short, with 10 bases between. This CDR3 contains 15 residues. Germline assignment: CDR1 GTSNPN and CDR2 SVGIG (reference sequence). CDR3 in DNA: TGTGCCTGGAGTAGGGGCGGCTCAACTAATGAAAAACTGTTTTTT. Amino acid sequence: CAWSRGGSTNEKLFF.